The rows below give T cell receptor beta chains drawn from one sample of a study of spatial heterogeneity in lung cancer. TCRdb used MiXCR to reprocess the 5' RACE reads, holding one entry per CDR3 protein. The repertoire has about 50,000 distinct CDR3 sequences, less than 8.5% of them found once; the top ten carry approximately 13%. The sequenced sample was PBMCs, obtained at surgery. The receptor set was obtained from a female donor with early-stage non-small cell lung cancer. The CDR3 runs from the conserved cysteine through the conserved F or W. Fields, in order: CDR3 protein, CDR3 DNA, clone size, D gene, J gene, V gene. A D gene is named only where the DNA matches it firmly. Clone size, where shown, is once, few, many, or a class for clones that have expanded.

CDR3 protein: CSAATRNYNEQFF
CDR3 DNA: TGCAGTGCAGCCACTAGGAATTACAATGAGCAGTTCTTC
clone size: -
D gene: -
J gene: TRBJ2-1
V gene: TRBV20-1

CDR3 protein: CSVDNNEQFF
CDR3 DNA: TGCAGCGTTGATAACAATGAGCAGTTCTTC
clone size: many
D gene: -
J gene: TRBJ2-1
V gene: TRBV29-1

CDR3 protein: CASSQGHANRARSVEQYF
CDR3 DNA: TGCGCCAGCAGCCAAGGACACGCAAACAGGGCGAGGTCGGTCGAGCAGTACTTC
clone size: many
D gene: -
J gene: TRBJ2-7
V gene: TRBV4-3

CDR3 protein: CASSPGLADNEQFF
CDR3 DNA: TGTGCCAGCAGCCCGGGACTAGCGGACAATGAGCAGTTCTTC
clone size: few
D gene: TRBD2
J gene: TRBJ2-1
V gene: TRBV11-2

CDR3 protein: CASSVDRGGTYNEQFF
CDR3 DNA: TGTGCCAGCAGCGTAGATCGTGGGGGAACCTACAATGAGCAGTTCTTC
clone size: few
D gene: -
J gene: TRBJ2-1
V gene: TRBV9

CDR3 protein: CASSTPRRTPSYNEQFF
CDR3 DNA: TGTGCCAGCAGCACCCCAAGGAGGACACCTTCCTACAATGAGCAGTTCTTC
clone size: few
D gene: -
J gene: TRBJ2-1
V gene: TRBV11-1

CDR3 protein: CAWSPGTAAFF
CDR3 DNA: TGTGCCTGGAGTCCGGGGACGGCTGCTTTCTTT
clone size: -
D gene: -
J gene: TRBJ1-1
V gene: TRBV30

CDR3 protein: CASSIGLGRAKNIQYF
CDR3 DNA: TGTGCCAGTAGTATAGGACTGGGGCGCGCCAAAAACATTCAGTACTTC
clone size: many
D gene: -
J gene: TRBJ2-4
V gene: TRBV19

CDR3 protein: CASLAEDSIYEQYF
CDR3 DNA: TGCGCCAGCTTAGCGGAGGACTCGATCTACGAGCAGTACTTC
clone size: many
D gene: -
J gene: TRBJ2-7
V gene: TRBV10-1

CDR3 protein: CASSLSSLAGYQETQYF
CDR3 DNA: TGCGCCAGCAGCTTGTCTTCCTTAGCGGGTTACCAAGAGACCCAGTACTTC
clone size: few
D gene: TRBD2
J gene: TRBJ2-5
V gene: TRBV5-1

CDR3 protein: CATSDRNRPWTQYF
CDR3 DNA: TGTGCCACCAGTGACCGGAACCGCCCATGGACCCAGTACTTC
clone size: -
D gene: -
J gene: TRBJ2-5
V gene: TRBV24-1

CDR3 protein: CAIRDLAGGLNEQFF
CDR3 DNA: TGTGCCATCAGAGACCTAGCGGGGGGCCTCAATGAGCAGTTCTTC
clone size: few
D gene: TRBD2
J gene: TRBJ2-1
V gene: TRBV10-3